This T cell receptor beta chain emerged from a study of OX40 agonist ivuxolimab in advanced cancers. Sequencing used immunoSEQ multiplex PCR; TCRdb keeps in-frame clones, though not all of them. The table has around 80,000 clones, about 80% seen once. The CDR3 is 13 residues long. V shed 0 bases and J shed 3 bases, with 3 bases lying between them. Germline values: CDR1 KGHSH, CDR2 LQKENI. The sample in question was CD4+ or CD8+ T cells sorted from blood, obtained in a trial of the OX40 agonist ivuxolimab. The chain carries TRBV18 and TRBJ1-3, with D uncertain. The receptor was isolated from an adult with an advanced solid tumor such as melanoma, head and neck, liver or kidney cancer. The CDR3 spells CASSPPGGNTIYF. The CDR3, as DNA: TGTGCCAGCTCACCACCCGGTGGAAACACCATATATTTT.